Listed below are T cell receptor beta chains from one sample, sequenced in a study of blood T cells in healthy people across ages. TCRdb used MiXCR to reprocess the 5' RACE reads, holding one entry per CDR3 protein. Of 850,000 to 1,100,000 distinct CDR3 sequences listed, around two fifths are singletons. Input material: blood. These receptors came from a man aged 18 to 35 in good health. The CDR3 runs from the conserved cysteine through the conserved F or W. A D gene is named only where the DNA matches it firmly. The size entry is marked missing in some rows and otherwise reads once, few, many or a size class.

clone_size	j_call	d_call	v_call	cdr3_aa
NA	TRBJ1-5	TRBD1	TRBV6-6	CAGSSPGGAYGNQPQHF
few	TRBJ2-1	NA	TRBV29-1	CSVEDGRAAINEQFF
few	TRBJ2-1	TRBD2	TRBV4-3	CASSRPGLGSNEQFF
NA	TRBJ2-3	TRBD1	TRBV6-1	CASNLDRAVADTQYF
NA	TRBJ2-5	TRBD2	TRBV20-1	CSAPGTIAEETQYF
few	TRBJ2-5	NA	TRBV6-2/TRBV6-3	CASSGGLRNEQYF
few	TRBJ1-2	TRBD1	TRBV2	CASRPGGTNYGYTF
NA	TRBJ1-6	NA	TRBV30	CAWSVWPVGVNSPLHF
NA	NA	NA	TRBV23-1	CASSQFNEQYF
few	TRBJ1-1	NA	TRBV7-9	CASSLAQSNTEAFF
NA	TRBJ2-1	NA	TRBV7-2	CALGDAQPYNEQFF
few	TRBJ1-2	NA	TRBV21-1	CASSKRASLPYGYTF
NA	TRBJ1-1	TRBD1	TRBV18	CASSVSVGQIMNTEAFF
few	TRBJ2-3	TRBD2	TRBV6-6	CASSHLAGRPDTQYF
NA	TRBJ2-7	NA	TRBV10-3	CAISESRRAHSYEQYF
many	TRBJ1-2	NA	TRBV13	CASSSRTRRAYGYTF
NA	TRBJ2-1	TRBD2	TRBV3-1	CASSQDPGTSMNEQFF
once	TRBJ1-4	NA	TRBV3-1	CASSLIARTPNEKLFF
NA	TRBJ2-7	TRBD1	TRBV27	CASSSHTTGGFGEQYF
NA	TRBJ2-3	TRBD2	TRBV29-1	CSGTSGGSPDTQYF
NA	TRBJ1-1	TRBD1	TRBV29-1	CSVDYSPDRGLGTEAFF
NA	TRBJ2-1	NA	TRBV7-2	CASSLKPAGSYNEQFF
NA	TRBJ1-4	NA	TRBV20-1	CSAREGGEKLFF
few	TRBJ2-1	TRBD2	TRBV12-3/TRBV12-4	CASSLLGGARDEQFF
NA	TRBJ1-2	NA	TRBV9	CASSGVRAITYGYTF
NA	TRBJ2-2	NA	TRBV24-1	CATSDLQGSSTGELFF
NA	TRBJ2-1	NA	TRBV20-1	CSARYGGDYNEQFF
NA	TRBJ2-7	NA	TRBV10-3	CAISEDGGNSYEQYF
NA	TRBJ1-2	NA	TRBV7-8	CASSLIGGTPEGYTF
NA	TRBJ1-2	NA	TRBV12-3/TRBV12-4	CASSFQTGIYGYTF
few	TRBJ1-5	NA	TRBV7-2	CASSPLDRRSNQPQHF
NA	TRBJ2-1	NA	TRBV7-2	CASSLAPTGYNEQFF
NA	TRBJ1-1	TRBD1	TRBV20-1	CSARSDRDRTEAFF
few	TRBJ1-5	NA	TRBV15	CATSRDRGIGQPQHF
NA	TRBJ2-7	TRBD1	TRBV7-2	CAGSSQQGAGFEQYF
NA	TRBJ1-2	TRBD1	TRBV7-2	CASSSGSGGTGGAPNYGYTF
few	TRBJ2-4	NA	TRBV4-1	CASSPRAELAKNIQYF
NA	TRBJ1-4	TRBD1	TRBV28	CASSTSQGAKEKLFF
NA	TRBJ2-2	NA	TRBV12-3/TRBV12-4	CASSFGVANTGELFF
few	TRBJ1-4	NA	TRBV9	CASSVRPGRGSNEKLFF
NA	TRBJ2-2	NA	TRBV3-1	CASSQVRFGSGELFF
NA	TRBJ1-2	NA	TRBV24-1	CATSSGGDRGYTF